Given below is one T cell receptor (beta chain) in context. This record belongs to a study of blood T cell repertoires in COVID-19. Whole-study context: Samples of COVID-19 (acute and convalescent) were obtained from the United States, Italy and Spain. PBMCs, B-cell-depleted T cells, or T cells were the source of the cDNA or gDNA that made up the material.

Per the original data handling: Nucleated cell number was recorded as an estimate derived from reference gene primer amplification. Data came from immunoSEQ multiplex PCR; TCRdb stores just in-frame clones and leaves some out. Clone size and V and J calls were adopted from that table, with D and trimming inferred from the DNA. Seen here are some 99,000 clones, around 75% observed once, and the top ten hold roughly a quarter. The germline V and J ends were trimmed by 6 bases and 8 bases, with 22 bases remaining between them. Germline-derived CDR1 and CDR2 are SNHLY and FYNNEI. This CDR3 has 15 amino acids.

The clonotype originates from a man between 65 and 85 years old with acute or convalescent COVID-19. Sample: peripheral blood. V gene TRBV2 combines with J gene TRBJ1-2, with D possibly being TRBD1 (5 bases). Written as DNA, the CDR3 is TGTGCCAGCAGGGGCAAACGGGACTTTAGGGAGGGCTACACCTTC. Its protein product is CASRGKRDFREGYTF.